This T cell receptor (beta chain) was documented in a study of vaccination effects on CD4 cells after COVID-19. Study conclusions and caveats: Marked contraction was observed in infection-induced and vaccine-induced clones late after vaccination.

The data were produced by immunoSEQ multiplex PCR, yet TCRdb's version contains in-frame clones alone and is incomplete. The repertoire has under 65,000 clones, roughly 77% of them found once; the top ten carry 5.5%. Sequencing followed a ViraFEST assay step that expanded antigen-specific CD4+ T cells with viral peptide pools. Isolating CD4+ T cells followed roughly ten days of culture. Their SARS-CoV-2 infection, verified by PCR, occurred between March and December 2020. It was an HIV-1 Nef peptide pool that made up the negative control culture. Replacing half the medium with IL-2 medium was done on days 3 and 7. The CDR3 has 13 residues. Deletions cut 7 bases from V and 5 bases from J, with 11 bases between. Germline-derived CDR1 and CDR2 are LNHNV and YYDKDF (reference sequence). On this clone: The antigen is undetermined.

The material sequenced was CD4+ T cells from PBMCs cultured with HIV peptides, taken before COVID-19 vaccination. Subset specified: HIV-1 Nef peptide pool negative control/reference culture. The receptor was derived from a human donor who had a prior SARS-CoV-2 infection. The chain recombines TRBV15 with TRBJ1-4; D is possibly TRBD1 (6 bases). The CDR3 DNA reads TGTGCCACCAACAGGGTCCGGAATGAAAAACTGTTTTTT. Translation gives CATNRVRNEKLFF.